This TCR beta chain was documented in a study of shared clonotypes between healthy human individuals. V was shortened by 2 bases and J by 2 bases, with 12 bases between the two germline ends. This CDR3 is 15 amino acids long. From germline, CDR1 is MNHNY and CDR2 SVGAGI (reference sequence). In the naive CD8 group, cells lacked CD45RO and were positively selected for CCR7, so terminally differentiated effector memory CD45RA+ cells were left out. Study-level points and caveats: Rarefaction analysis demonstrated incomplete sorted-subset sequencing notwithstanding large depth. There were few donors, and this limited the genetic and exposure-history diversity represented. A reduction in generation probabilities was seen for non-shared clonotypes relative to those shared by all four donors.

In the case of this clone: Its specificity is not known.

It was across several immunoSEQ plates that each subset's genomic DNA was evenly split. The repertoire was sequenced with immunoSEQ multiplex PCR; TCRdb's copy has only in-frame clones and lacks some. Of fewer than 800,000 clones detected, about 92% appear once; the ten largest clones hold 24%. Sequenced input: naive CD8+ T cells sorted from blood. The chain has TRBV6-6 and TRBJ1-2; no clear D gene. The source of this sequence is a young man in good health. The DNA for the CDR3 is TGTGCCAGCAGTTACCCGGGAGGGTCCAACTATGGCTACACCTTC. Protein: CASSYPGGSNYGYTF.